This T cell receptor (beta chain) came from a study of T cells in Graves' hyperthyroidism and ophthalmopathy. This clonotype has a count of ten or more. Losses at the gene ends were 4 bases for V and 2 bases for J; bases not matched to a gene: 10. The CDR3 has 17 amino acids. Germline CDR1 is SEHNR and CDR2 is FQNEAQ (reference sequence). RNA transcripts gave rise to amplified TCR beta CDR3 regions. Researchers ran a first-round RT-PCR on the TCR CDR3 using the HTBI primer set. One entry per CDR3 protein results from TCRdb running MiXCR on the multiplex PCR reads. The profile shows approximately 380,000 distinct CDR3 sequences, about 18% of them singletons.

The TCR comes from a woman between 18 and 29 years old with Graves' hyperthyroidism. Sequenced material: blood. The chain recombines TRBV7-9 with TRBJ2-5, with TRBD2 matching over 10 bases. CDR3 coding DNA: TGTGCCAGCAGCTCCGGGCAGCTAGCGGGGGCACAAGAGACCCAGTACTTC. Its protein is CASSSGQLAGAQETQYF.